What follows are 24 T cell receptor beta chains derived from one specimen sequenced in a study of cytomegalovirus exposure and HLA in healthy donors. The PCR was carried out with 60 Vbeta primers and 13 Jbeta primers. Generated by immunoSEQ multiplex PCR, the TCRdb table keeps only in-frame clones and is missing some. The profile covers under 80,000 clones, with approximately 75% appearing a single time and roughly 5.3% taken by the ten largest. The sequencing input was PBMCs. The receptors were sampled from a woman aged 30 to 39 in good health and CMV-seronegative.

The CDR3 DNA follows: TGTGCCATCAGTGAGTCAGAAGTAGCGGCCTACGAGCAGTACGTC. Protein: CAISESEVAAYEQYV. This chain connects TRBV10-3 to TRBJ2-7; D possibly corresponds to TRBD2 (6 bases). Trimming removed 0 bases at V and 2 bases at J, with 11 bases between. The CDR3 loop spans 15 amino acids. Germline V lookup: CDR1 ENHRY, CDR2 SYGVKD.

The chain is built from TRBV21-1 and TRBJ2-3; the table's TRBD2 call for D was not verified on the DNA. TRBV21-1 is shown as a pseudogene. The CDR3 sequence is 17 residues long. The chain's CDR3 is CASSSGVAGVYADTQYF. The CDR3 DNA reads TGTGCCAGCAGCAGCGGGGTAGCGGGGGTTTACGCAGATACGCAGTATTTT.

The chain has TRBV29-1 and TRBJ1-1, with D maybe TRBD1 (5 bases). Deletions cut 2 bases from V and 5 bases from J, with 15 bases between. Germline V gives CDR1 SQVTM, CDR2 ANQGSEA. This CDR3 comprises 14 residues. The CDR3 region is CSVEKGAGGTEAFF. CDR3 bases: TGCAGCGTTGAAAAGGGCGCGGGGGGGACTGAAGCTTTCTTT.

The genes are TRBV5-1 and TRBJ1-1, with D unresolved. The V and J ends lost 0 bases and 5 bases respectively, with 11 bases between them. In germline, CDR1 is SGHRS, CDR2 YFSETQ. The length of the CDR3 is 14 residues. The CDR3 loop reads CASSLASTPTEAFF. Written as DNA, the CDR3 is TGCGCCAGCAGCTTGGCCTCCACTCCGACTGAAGCTTTCTTT.

This clone was seen more than once but under ten times. The V and J genes are TRBV5-6 and TRBJ1-5; D perhaps matches TRBD1 (6 bases). The CDR3 is made up of 16 amino acids. Trimming removed 3 bases at V and 7 bases at J, with 20 bases between. The V gene's germline CDR1 is SGHDT and CDR2 YYEEEE. The CDR3 protein is CASSSASGGAYQPQHF. The DNA for the CDR3 is TGTGCCAGCAGCTCGGCGAGTGGGGGCGCTTACCAGCCCCAGCATTTT. Full variable domain (missing parts from reference TRBV5-6 and TRBJ1-5): DAGVTQSPTHLIKTRGQQVTLRCSPKSGHDTVSWYQQALGQGPQFIFQYYEEEERQRGNFPDRFSGHQFPNYSSELNVNALLLGDSALYLCASSSASGGAYQPQHFGDGTRLSIL.

The chain links TRBV20-1 to TRBJ1-2; possible D gene TRBD1, 5 bases. CDR1 is DFQATT, CDR2 SNEGSKA, per germline (reference sequence). The length of the CDR3 is 11 residues. The CDR3 coding sequence is TGCGGCGCAGGGCAGGGAAATGGCTACACCTTC. This gives the protein CGAGQGNGYTF.

This clone came up a few times. DNA for the CDR3: TGTGCCAGCAGCTTAAAACGAGGGGTAGCGGGAGAGGGGCTCTACAATGAGCAGTTCTTC. It encodes CASSLKRGVAGEGLYNEQFF. This chain connects TRBV7-3 to TRBJ2-1, with TRBD2 matching over 9 bases. CDR3 length: 20 residues. V shed 1 base and J 3 bases; nucleotides not matched to a gene: 16. Germline-derived CDR1 and CDR2 are SGHTA and FQGTGA.

By proportion, this clone is medium-sized (0.01 to 0.1%). This sequence joins TRBV11-2 and TRBJ2-7; the D gene is possibly TRBD2 (6 bases). Germline lookup yields CDR1 SGHAT and CDR2 FQNNGV. Trimming shortened V by 5 bases and J by 1 base, and 24 bases separated the two germline ends. This CDR3 is 18 amino acids long. The CDR3 loop is CASSPINRLRGESYEQYF. DNA for the CDR3: TGTGCCAGCAGCCCCATAAATAGGTTGCGGGGCGAGTCCTACGAGCAGTACTTC.

The chain uses TRBV9 and TRBJ2-7; 7 bases map to TRBD2. J gave up 2 bases and V 5 bases, and 10 bases lay outside the gene matches. The V gene's germline CDR1 is SGDLS and CDR2 YYNGEE. CDR3 length equals 15 residues. The CDR3 here is CASSPAGDPPYEQYV. DNA of the CDR3: TGTGCCAGCAGTCCCGCGGGAGACCCCCCCTACGAGCAGTACGTC.

V is TRBV11-2 and J is TRBJ2-3; tentatively, D is TRBD1 (6 bases). CDR3 size: 15 residues. V lost 4 bases, J lost 1 base, and 12 bases lay in between. Germline V gene data show CDR1 as SGHAT and CDR2 as FQNNGV. The CDR3 nucleotides are TGTGCCAGCAGCTCTCCCCCAGGGGGCACAGATACGCAGTATTTT. It yields the protein CASSSPPGGTDTQYF. The whole variable domain, remainder taken from reference TRBV11-2 and TRBJ2-3, is EAGVAQSPRYKIIEKRQSVAFWCNPISGHATLYWYQQILGQGPKLLIQFQNNGVVDDSQLPKDRFSAERLKGVDSTLKIQPAKLEDSAVYLCASSSPPGGTDTQYFGPGTRLTVL.

The chain joins TRBV5-1 to TRBJ2-7; the D gene is possibly TRBD1 (5 bases). Looked up from germline, CDR1 is SGHRS and CDR2 is YFSETQ. V lost 0 bases to trimming and J lost 0 bases, with 10 bases between them. The CDR3 loop spans 15 amino acids. This CDR3 reads CASSLEGRASYEQYF. CDR3 DNA: TGCGCCAGCAGCTTGGAGGGCAGGGCCTCCTACGAGCAGTACTTC.

This sequence joins TRBV19 and TRBJ2-7; a possible D gene is TRBD2 (5 bases). The CDR3 loop spans 15 amino acids. Per germline, CDR1 LNHDA and CDR2 SQIVND (reference sequence). The germline V and J ends were trimmed by 3 bases and 0 bases, with 12 bases remaining between them. In DNA form, the CDR3 reads TGTGCCAGTAGTATTGTAGGCGGGTACTCCTACGAGCAGTACTTC. Amino acids: CASSIVGGYSYEQYF.

Turning to this clone: The germline gene is not matched at one end of the junction; a read error may be the cause. The chain employs TRBV7-9 and TRBJ1-1; 10 nucleotides agree with TRBD1. In germline, CDR1 is SEHNR, CDR2 FQNEAQ (reference sequence). This CDR3 has 14 amino acids. CDR3 sequence: CSSSLGTGVGEAFF. Written as DNA, the CDR3 is TGTTCCAGCAGCTTAGGGACAGGGGTAGGCGAAGCTTTCTTT.

The chain is built from TRBV9 and TRBJ2-5, with 7 positions matching TRBD1. The CDR3 spans 16 residues. The V segment lost 4 bases and the J segment 5 bases; nucleotides outside the gene matches: 14. The germline gives CDR1 SGDLS, CDR2 YYNGEE. In nucleotides, the CDR3 is TGTGCCAGCAGCCCAGACAGGGCCGCGGTCGCCGAGACCCAGTACTTC. This sequence encodes CASSPDRAAVAETQYF.

On this clone itself: Since no conserved phenylalanine or tryptophan closes the CDR3, a read error is the likely cause. This rearrangement joins TRBV18 to TRBJ1-2, with no clear D. Between the trimmed V and J ends, which lost 2 bases and 0 bases, there was a span of 13 bases. Germline CDR1 is KGHSH and CDR2 is LQKENI. This CDR3 is built from 16 residues. The CDR3: CASSPLMDVPNYGYTS. Written as DNA, the CDR3 is TGTGCCAGCTCACCATTGATGGATGTGCCTAACTATGGCTACACCTCC.

The V call is TRBV6-5, the J call TRBJ1-1, with TRBD1 matching 7 bases. The CDR3 is 16 residues long. Germline CDR1 and CDR2: MNHEY and SVGAGI. The V segment lost 0 bases and the J segment 0 bases; nucleotides outside the gene matches: 4. CDR3 DNA sequence: TGTGCCAGCAGTTACTCCTACAGGGGCATGAACACTGAAGCTTTCTTT. The encoded protein is CASSYSYRGMNTEAFF.

The V and J genes are TRBV7-2 and TRBJ1-5; weak D call: TRBD1 (6 bases). Germline loops: CDR1 SGHTA, CDR2 FQGNSA. With 1 base removed from V and 3 bases from J, the gap between germline ends came to 13 bases. The CDR3 extends over 16 amino acids. The CDR3 bases are TGTGCCAGCAGCTTAGAAGGGGGAAGGAACAATCAGCCCCAGCATTTT. This encodes CASSLEGGRNNQPQHF.

This clone was counted a few times. The chain links TRBV5-1 to TRBJ2-1; TRBD2 aligns across 9 bases. With 0 bases clipped from V and 6 bases from J, the junction kept 4 bases outside the gene matches. CDR3 size: 15 residues. CDR1 and CDR2 from the germline V gene are SGHRS and YFSETQ. CDR3 nucleotide sequence: TGCGCCAGCAGCTTGGAAGCGGGAGGTTTCAATGAGCAGTTCTTC. Amino acids: CASSLEAGGFNEQFF.

In DNA form, the CDR3 reads TGCGCCAGCAGCCGAACGGACAGCCGAATTTCTGGGGCCAACGTCCTGACTTTC. Protein: CASSRTDSRISGANVLTF. The chain employs TRBV4-3 and TRBJ2-6; D might be TRBD1 (6 bases). The V gene lost 4 bases and the J gene lost 1 base, with 17 bases spanning the gap. Germline CDR1 is LGHNA and CDR2 is YSLEER. The CDR3 covers 18 residues.

The sample holds one count of this clone. The rearrangement uses TRBV6-6 and TRBJ2-5; 11 positions match TRBD2. Per the germline V gene, CDR1 is MNHNY and CDR2 is SVGAGI (reference sequence). There are 16 residues in the CDR3. V was pared by 0 bases and J by 5 bases, with 5 bases of the junction left unmatched. In DNA, the CDR3 is TGTGCCAGCAGTTACTCTGCGCTAGCGGGAGGTGAGACCCAGTACTTC. Amino acids: CASSYSALAGGETQYF.

The rearrangement uses TRBV5-1 and TRBJ2-1; 11 positions match TRBD2. CDR1 and CDR2 from the germline V gene are SGHRS and YFSETQ. CDR3 length: 16 residues. V shed 4 bases and J 5 bases; nucleotides not matched to a gene: 8. The CDR3 sequence: CASSPTGTSGDNEQFF. The CDR3 region has the DNA TGCGCCAGCAGCCCTACCGGGACTAGCGGCGACAATGAGCAGTTCTTC.

This rearrangement joins TRBV7-3 to TRBJ2-1, with TRBD2 identical over 12 bases. Trimming cost V 2 bases and J 3 bases; bases outside gene matches: 11. Germline-derived CDR1 and CDR2 are SGHTA and FQGTGA. The CDR3 spans 19 residues. This CDR3 reads CASSLGGLAGGVNYNEQFF. CDR3 coding DNA: TGTGCCAGCAGCTTAGGGGGGCTAGCGGGAGGGGTAAACTACAATGAGCAGTTCTTC.

The chain links TRBV19 to TRBJ2-2; TRBD2 agrees at 11 bases. The CDR3 is made up of 16 amino acids. From germline, CDR1 is LNHDA and CDR2 SQIVND (reference sequence). Germline trimming cut 3 bases from V and 3 bases from J; bases unmatched to any gene: 3. The CDR3: CASSIRTSGYTGELFF. The DNA of the CDR3 is TGTGCCAGTAGTATCAGGACTAGCGGGTACACCGGGGAGCTGTTTTTT.

V usage is TRBV19 and J usage is TRBJ2-5, with a weak D call TRBD2 (5 bases). CDR3 length: 14 residues. V was pared by 7 bases and J by 6 bases, with 18 bases between. The germline CDR1 and CDR2 sequences are LNHDA and SQIVND (reference sequence). DNA for the CDR3: TGTGCCAGTACCCAATCTTCCGGGATGAAGACCCAGTACTTC. Its protein is CASTQSSGMKTQYF.